This T cell receptor (beta chain) came from a study of CD8+CD57+ T cells in acquired aplastic anemia. This CDR3 has 16 amino acids. The germline CDR1 and CDR2 sequences are LGHNA and YSLEER. V dropped 2 bases and J dropped 4 bases, with 17 bases sitting between them. Profiling that covered TCR beta VDJ and CDR3 relied on genomic DNA as its template. TCRdb analysed the reads with MiXCR anew, one entry per CDR3 protein. The repertoire holds about 220,000 distinct CDR3 sequences, with more than 45% as singletons. Concerning this clonotype: What it binds is not known.

The sequenced patients had an expansion of CD8+CD57+ cells seen by flow cytometry. Prior therapy had not been administered to any patient at the time of blood sampling. Study outcomes and limitations: Patients had twenty-nine CD8+ CDR3 sequences in common with controls (the shared set).

This sequence was found in a human donor with aplastic anemia. Sequencing was done on a sample of sorted CD4+, CD8+, or CD8+CD57+ T cells (not recorded which) from PBMCs. V gene TRBV4-3 combines with J gene TRBJ1-1; possible D gene TRBD1, 6 bases. The chain's CDR3 is CASSQRAIQGSTEAFF. The CDR3 DNA is TGCGCCAGCAGCCAAAGGGCCATTCAGGGGAGCACTGAAGCTTTCTTT.